These T cell receptor beta chains were read from a single sample in a study of blood T cell repertoires in COVID-19. TCRdb's table, derived via immunoSEQ multiplex PCR, lists solely in-frame clones and lacks some. The table records 100,000 to 150,000 clones, 87% of them present only once. The sequenced sample was peripheral blood. The receptor set was obtained from a human donor in a cohort sampled during active COVID-19. The CDR3 runs from the conserved cysteine through the conserved F or W. The D gene is left open where the match is weak. Clone size is not always given. Where it is, it says once, few, many or a class for expanded clones.

clone size: -; J gene: TRBJ1-4; V gene: TRBV7-8; D gene: -; CDR3 DNA: TGTGCCAGCAGCTTAGTGCAGGGTCGGGAAAAACTGTTTTTT; CDR3 protein: CASSLVQGREKLFF
clone size: -; J gene: TRBJ2-5; V gene: TRBV6-5; D gene: -; CDR3 DNA: TGTGCCAGCAGCCCCAGGGGGGTCTACCAAGAGACCCAGTACTTC; CDR3 protein: CASSPRGVYQETQYF
clone size: -; J gene: TRBJ1-4; V gene: TRBV19; D gene: TRBD1; CDR3 DNA: TGTGCCAGTAGTTCTACAGGGGTACTTAATGAAAAACTGTTTTTT; CDR3 protein: CASSSTGVLNEKLFF
clone size: -; J gene: TRBJ1-2; V gene: TRBV30; D gene: TRBD1; CDR3 DNA: TGTGCCTGGAGCAGGGACAGCAACAACTATGGCTACACCTTC; CDR3 protein: CAWSRDSNNYGYTF
clone size: -; J gene: TRBJ2-7; V gene: TRBV3-1/TRBV3-2; D gene: TRBD1; CDR3 DNA: TGTGCCAGCAGCCCGACAGGGATCACCTACGAGCAGTACTTC; CDR3 protein: CASSPTGITYEQYF
clone size: -; J gene: TRBJ2-3; V gene: TRBV3-1/TRBV3-2; D gene: -; CDR3 DNA: TGTGCCAGCAGCCAAGTAAGGCTAGCTGGCACAGATACGCAGTATTTT; CDR3 protein: CASSQVRLAGTDTQYF
clone size: -; J gene: TRBJ2-7; V gene: TRBV9; D gene: TRBD2; CDR3 DNA: TGTGCCAGCAGCCAGACTAGCGGGACCTACGAGCAGTACTTC; CDR3 protein: CASSQTSGTYEQYF
clone size: -; J gene: TRBJ2-3; V gene: TRBV6-5; D gene: -; CDR3 DNA: TGTGCCAGCAGTCTTAGGAGCCACACAGATACGCAGTATTTT; CDR3 protein: CASSLRSHTDTQYF
clone size: -; J gene: TRBJ1-2; V gene: TRBV19; D gene: -; CDR3 DNA: TGTGCCAGTACTGGTTCGGTGTCTGGCTACACCTTC; CDR3 protein: CASTGSVSGYTF
clone size: -; J gene: TRBJ1-1; V gene: TRBV12-3/TRBV12-4; D gene: -; CDR3 DNA: TGTGCCAGCAGATACTCGGGGGGGACTGAAGCTTTCTTT; CDR3 protein: CASRYSGGTEAFF
clone size: -; J gene: TRBJ2-3; V gene: TRBV5-1; D gene: -; CDR3 DNA: TGCGCCAGCCTTCTTGAACCGACAGGCCTAACAGATACGCAGTATTTT; CDR3 protein: CASLLEPTGLTDTQYF
clone size: -; J gene: TRBJ1-5; V gene: TRBV19; D gene: TRBD1; CDR3 DNA: TGTGCCAGTAGTATAAGGGTAGGGACAGATAGCAATCAGCCCCAGCATTTT; CDR3 protein: CASSIRVGTDSNQPQHF
clone size: -; J gene: TRBJ2-7; V gene: TRBV5-1; D gene: -; CDR3 DNA: TGCGCCAGCGCAATGGGGCAGGGCTACGAGCAGTACTTC; CDR3 protein: CASAMGQGYEQYF
clone size: -; J gene: TRBJ2-2; V gene: TRBV5-8; D gene: -; CDR3 DNA: TGTGCCAGCAGCTTGGCTTTGCGGGGAGACACCGGGGAGCTGTTTTTT; CDR3 protein: CASSLALRGDTGELFF
clone size: -; J gene: TRBJ1-5; V gene: TRBV24-1; D gene: TRBD1; CDR3 DNA: TGTGCCACCAGTGACGACAGGGGATGGCAGCCCCAGCATTTT; CDR3 protein: CATSDDRGWQPQHF
clone size: few; J gene: TRBJ1-1; V gene: TRBV19; D gene: -; CDR3 DNA: TGTGCCAGTACGGGCAGGGGATCCATGAACACTGAAGCTTTCTTT; CDR3 protein: CASTGRGSMNTEAFF